A selection of T cell receptor beta chains follows, all from one sample in a study of blood T cell repertoires in COVID-19. Profiling relied on immunoSEQ multiplex PCR, and the TCRdb table lists in-frame clones only, not all of them. The sample carries about 230,000 clones, over 70% recorded once. Input material: peripheral blood. The receptors derive from a woman of 80 years or more with acute or convalescent COVID-19. CDR3s include the opening cysteine and the closing phenylalanine or tryptophan. Fields, in order: J gene, clone size, D gene, V gene, CDR3 DNA, CDR3 protein. A D gene is named only where the DNA matches it firmly. Expanded clones are given a class, and other clones once, few, many or no size at all.

TRBJ2-1 | - | - | TRBV2 | TGTGCCAGCAGTGAAAGTAGGGGTACAGGGTACAATGAGCAGTTCTTC | CASSESRGTGYNEQFF
TRBJ1-5 | - | - | TRBV6-5 | TGTGCCAGCAGCGGCAGGGGCCCCAATCAGCCCCAGCATTTT | CASSGRGPNQPQHF
TRBJ1-1 | - | - | TRBV9 | TGTGCCAGCAGCGTAGGAGGAGGACGGACTAACACTGAAGCTTTCTTT | CASSVGGGRTNTEAFF
TRBJ1-1 | - | - | TRBV4-2 | TGTGCCAGCAGCCCCTACAACGGAGTTCGGGACACTGAAGCTTTCTTT | CASSPYNGVRDTEAFF
TRBJ1-1 | - | - | TRBV10-3 | TGTGCCATCAGTCTGGACACGATAAGTGAAGCTTTCTTT | CAISLDTISEAFF
TRBJ1-4 | once | - | TRBV25-1 | TGTGCCAGCAGTGAATTCGGGGGAGGAAGTGAAAAACTGTTTTTT | CASSEFGGGSEKLFF
TRBJ1-1 | once | TRBD1 | TRBV18 | TGTGCCAGCTCGTCAGGGGGGATCTCAGGGAACACTGAAGCTTTCTTT | CASSSGGISGNTEAFF
TRBJ2-3 | - | TRBD1 | TRBV9 | TGTGCCAGCAGCGTAGTCACGACAGGGACCACAGATACGCAGTATTTT | CASSVVTTGTTDTQYF
TRBJ1-2 | - | TRBD1 | TRBV6-1 | TGTGCCAGCAGTGGACCCCGAAGGCCGACAGGGGGCGCCGGTACCTACACCTTC | CASSGPRRPTGGAGTYTF
TRBJ2-4 | once | - | TRBV19 | TGTGCCAGTAGTATCGCGACCGGGTCTCGGGGAGAAAACATTCAGTACTTC | CASSIATGSRGENIQYF